The TCR beta chain described here comes from a study of chemoradiotherapy in HPV16-positive cancers. The protocol was immunoSEQ multiplex PCR, while the TCRdb copy is restricted to in-frame clones and leaves out a portion. The sample lists roughly 2,000 clones, approximately 90% occurring once. V was trimmed by 8 bases and J by 4 bases, leaving 12 bases between them. The germline gives CDR1 MNHEY, CDR2 SVGAGI. This CDR3 has 14 amino acids. This chain connects TRBV6-5 to TRBJ1-6; D unclear. The sequenced sample was tumor tissue, obtained from a patient who underwent chemoradiotherapy. The sequence derives from a human donor with HPV-associated anogenital cancer. The CDR3 is CASREGYYNSPLHF. DNA for the CDR3: TGTGCCAGCCGAGAGGGATATTATAATTCACCCCTCCACTTT.